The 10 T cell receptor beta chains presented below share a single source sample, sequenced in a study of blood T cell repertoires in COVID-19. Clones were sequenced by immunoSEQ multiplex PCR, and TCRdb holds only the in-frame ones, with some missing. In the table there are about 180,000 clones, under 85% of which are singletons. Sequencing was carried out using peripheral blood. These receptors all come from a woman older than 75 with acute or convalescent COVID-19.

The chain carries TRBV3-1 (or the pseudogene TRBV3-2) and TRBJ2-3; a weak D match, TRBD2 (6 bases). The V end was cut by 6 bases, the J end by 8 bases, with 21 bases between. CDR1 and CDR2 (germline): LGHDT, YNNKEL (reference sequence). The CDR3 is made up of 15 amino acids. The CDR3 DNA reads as TGTGCCAGCAGTCTCGGGACTCTTCCCCCCAGTACGCAGTATTTT. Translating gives CASSLGTLPPSTQYF.

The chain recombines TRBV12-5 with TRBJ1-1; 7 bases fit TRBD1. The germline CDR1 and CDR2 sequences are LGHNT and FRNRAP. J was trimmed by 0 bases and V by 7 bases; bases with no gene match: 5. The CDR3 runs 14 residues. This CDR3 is CASAWDSMNTEAFF. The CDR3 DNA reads TGTGCTAGTGCTTGGGACAGCATGAACACTGAAGCTTTCTTT.

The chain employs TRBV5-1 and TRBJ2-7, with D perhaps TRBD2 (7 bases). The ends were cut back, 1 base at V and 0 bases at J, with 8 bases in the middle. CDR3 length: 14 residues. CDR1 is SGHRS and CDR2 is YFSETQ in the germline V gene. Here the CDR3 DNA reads TGCGCCAGCAGCTTGAGGGGGGGCTCCTACGAGCAGTACTTC. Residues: CASSLRGGSYEQYF.

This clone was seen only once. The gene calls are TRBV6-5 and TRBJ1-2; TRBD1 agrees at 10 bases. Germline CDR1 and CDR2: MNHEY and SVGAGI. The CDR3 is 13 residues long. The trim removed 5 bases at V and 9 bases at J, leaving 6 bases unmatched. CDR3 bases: TGTGCCAGCAGTCCGCTGGGACAGGGGAGCTACACCTTC. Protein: CASSPLGQGSYTF.

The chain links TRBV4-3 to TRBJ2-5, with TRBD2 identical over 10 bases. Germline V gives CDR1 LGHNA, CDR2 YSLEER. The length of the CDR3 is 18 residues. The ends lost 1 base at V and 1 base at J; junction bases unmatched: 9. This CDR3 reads CASSQGFSGGTLQETQYF. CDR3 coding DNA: TGCGCCAGCAGCCAAGGTTTTAGCGGGGGGACGCTCCAAGAGACCCAGTACTTC.

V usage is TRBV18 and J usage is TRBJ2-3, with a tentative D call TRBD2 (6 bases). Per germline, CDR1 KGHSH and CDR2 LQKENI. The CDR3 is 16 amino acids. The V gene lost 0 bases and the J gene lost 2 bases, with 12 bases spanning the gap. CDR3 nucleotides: TGTGCCAGCTCACCACCGGGCGGGGTGCCCACAGATACGCAGTATTTT. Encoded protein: CASSPPGGVPTDTQYF. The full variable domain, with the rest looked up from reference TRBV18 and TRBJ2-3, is NAGVMQNPRHLVRRRGQEARLRCSPMKGHSHVYWYRQLPEEGLKFMVYLQKENIIDESGMPKERFSAEFPKEGPSILRIQQVVRGDSAAYFCASSPPGGVPTDTQYFGPGTRLTVL.

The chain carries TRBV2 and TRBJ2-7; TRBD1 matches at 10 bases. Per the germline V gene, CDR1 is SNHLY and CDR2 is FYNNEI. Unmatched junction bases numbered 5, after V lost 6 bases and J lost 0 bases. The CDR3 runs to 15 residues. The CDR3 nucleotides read TGTGCCAGCAGCTCCGGGACAGGGGACTCCTACGAGCAGTACTTC. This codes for CASSSGTGDSYEQYF.

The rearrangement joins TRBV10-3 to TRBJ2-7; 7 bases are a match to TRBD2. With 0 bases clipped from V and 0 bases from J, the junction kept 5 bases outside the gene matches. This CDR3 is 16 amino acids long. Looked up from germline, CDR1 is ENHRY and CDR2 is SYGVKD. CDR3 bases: TGTGCCATCAGTGAGTCTCGGCGGGAGATCTCCTACGAGCAGTACTTC. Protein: CAISESRREISYEQYF.

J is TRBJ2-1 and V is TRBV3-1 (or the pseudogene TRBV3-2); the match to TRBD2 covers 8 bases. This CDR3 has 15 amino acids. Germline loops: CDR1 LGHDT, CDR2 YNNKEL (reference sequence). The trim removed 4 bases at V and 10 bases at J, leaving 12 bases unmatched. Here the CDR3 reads CASSPPGTRVGEQFF. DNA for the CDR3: TGTGCCAGCAGCCCCCCGGGGACTAGGGTCGGGGAGCAGTTCTTC.

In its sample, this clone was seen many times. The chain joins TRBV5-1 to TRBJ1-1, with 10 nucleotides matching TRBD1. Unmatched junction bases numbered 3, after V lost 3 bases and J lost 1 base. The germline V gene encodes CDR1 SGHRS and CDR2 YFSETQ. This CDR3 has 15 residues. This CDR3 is CASSWTGGGNTEAFF. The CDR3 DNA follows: TGCGCCAGCAGCTGGACAGGGGGAGGGAACACTGAAGCTTTCTTT.